This TCR beta chain is drawn from a study of blood T cell repertoires in COVID-19. A word on this clone: Other nucleotide sequences from this sample produce the same CDR3.

Per the original data handling: Amplification with reference gene primers provided the estimates of nucleated cell counts. Sequencing used immunoSEQ multiplex PCR; TCRdb keeps in-frame clones, though not all of them. The V and J calls and clone size were taken over from that table, and D and trimming were inferred from the DNA. The sample lists about 81,000 clones; more than 90% were seen once. CDR1 and CDR2 (germline): SEHNR, FQNEAQ (reference sequence). The CDR3 has 11 amino acids. V was trimmed by 2 bases and J by 5 bases, leaving 3 bases between them. The TCR originated in a human donor with active COVID-19. The donor label of this sample is uncertain. The chain uses TRBV7-9 and TRBJ2-5; D not certain. Sequenced material: peripheral blood. CDR3 loop: CASSLSETQYF. CDR3 nucleotides: TGTGCCAGCAGCTTAAGCGAGACCCAGTACTTC.